The 30 T cell receptor beta chains listed next were all sequenced from one sample in a study of graft-versus-host responses after intestinal transplantation. Produced via immunoSEQ multiplex PCR; TCRdb's table is partial and in-frame only. The sample comprises around 100,000 clones, 90% to 95% of which are singletons, and under 1.5% rests with the top ten. These receptors' targets are unknown. Specimen: unstimulated CD8+ T cells sorted from spleen or lymph node cells, collected before transplant. The receptors originated from a human donor who was the organ donor for an intestinal transplant.

This chain uses TRBV6-5 with TRBJ1-1, with TRBD1 identical over 7 bases. In germline, CDR1 is MNHEY, CDR2 SVGAGI. V lost 2 bases and J lost 0; bases outside the gene matches: 0. The CDR3 extends over 14 amino acids. The CDR3 sequence: CASSYGTVNTEAFF. The CDR3 coding sequence is TGTGCCAGCAGTTACGGGACAGTGAACACTGAAGCTTTCTTT.

The CDR3 reads CASSLTGGNTEAFF. Here the CDR3 DNA reads TGTGCCAGCAGTTTAACAGGGGGCAACACTGAAGCTTTCTTT. The V gene is TRBV28, the J gene TRBJ1-1; 9 bases align to TRBD1. This CDR3 contains 14 residues. The J segment lost 2 bases and the V segment lost 2 bases, leaving 0 bases of the junction unmatched. Germline values: CDR1 MDHEN, CDR2 SYDVKM.

This chain joins TRBV28 and TRBJ2-1; 10 nucleotides align to TRBD2. Germline-derived CDR1 and CDR2 are MDHEN and SYDVKM. The V segment lost 2 bases and the J segment 6 bases; nucleotides outside the gene matches: 7. The CDR3 runs 16 residues. CDR3 sequence reads: CASSLGRTSGFNEQFF. CDR3 coding DNA: TGTGCCAGCAGTTTAGGGCGGACTAGCGGATTCAATGAGCAGTTCTTC.

This clone was seen a single time. The chain recombines TRBV30 with TRBJ1-3; D uncertain. CDR3 length equals 12 residues. Trimming pared 3 bases from V and 4 bases from J, leaving 7 bases between. Germline values: CDR1 GTSNPN, CDR2 SVGIG (reference sequence). CDR3 bases: TGTGCCTGGAGACATTTGGGAAACACCATATATTTT. This translates into CAWRHLGNTIYF.

The CDR3 DNA sequence: TGTGCCAGCAGCGTAGGTGGGGCTAGCGTCAATGAGCAGTTCTTC. Translating gives CASSVGGASVNEQFF. This sequence joins TRBV9 and TRBJ2-1, with D maybe TRBD2 (6 bases). This CDR3 is built from 15 residues. Trimming removed 0 bases from V and 6 bases from J, with 13 bases in between. Per germline, CDR1 SGDLS and CDR2 YYNGEE.

The chain links TRBV5-6 to TRBJ2-3; D unclear. The V end was cut by 7 bases, the J end by 0 bases, with 15 bases between. In germline, CDR1 is SGHDT, CDR2 YYEEEE. CDR3 length equals 15 residues. The CDR3 coding sequence is TGTGCCAGCGTAAAGGCGGTCTCTAGCACAGATACGCAGTATTTT. Its translation: CASVKAVSSTDTQYF. Based on the CDR3 plus reference TRBV5-6 and TRBJ2-3, the full variable domain is DAGVTQSPTHLIKTRGQQVTLRCSPKSGHDTVSWYQQALGQGPQFIFQYYEEEERQRGNFPDRFSGHQFPNYSSELNVNALLLGDSALYLCASVKAVSSTDTQYFGPGTRLTVL.

The J gene is TRBJ1-1, the V gene TRBV12-5; D unclear. The germline V gene has CDR1 LGHNT and CDR2 FRNRAP. V lost 1 base and J lost 7, with 7 bases in between. This CDR3 is built from 12 residues. The DNA for the CDR3 is TGTGCTAGTGGTTTGGGCGGCAGTGAAGCTTTCTTT. Translating it yields CASGLGGSEAFF. Filled out from reference TRBV12-5 and TRBJ1-1, the complete variable domain reads DARVTQTPRHKVTEMGQEVTMRCQPILGHNTVFWYRQTMMQGLELLAYFRNRAPLDDSGMPKDRFSAEMPDATLATLKIQPSEPRDSAVYFCASGLGGSEAFFGQGTRLTVV.

This rearrangement joins TRBV28 to TRBJ1-5; TRBD1 matches 11 bases. V dropped 1 base and J dropped 9; count of bases not matched to a gene: 8. The CDR3 is 16 residues long. CDR1 is MDHEN, CDR2 SYDVKM, per germline. The CDR3 loop is CASSLYQGQGDGPQHF. The CDR3 nucleotides read TGTGCCAGCAGTTTATACCAGGGACAGGGGGACGGGCCCCAGCATTTT. Using reference TRBV28 and TRBJ1-5 for the parts outside the CDR3, the full variable domain is DVKVTQSSRYLVKRTGEKVFLECVQDMDHENMFWYRQDPGLGLRLIYFSYDVKMKEKGDIPEGYSVSREKKERFSLILESASTNQTSMYLCASSLYQGQGDGPQHFGDGTRLSIL.

The chain recombines TRBV30 with TRBJ2-5; the D is unclear. Germline CDR1 reads GTSNPN; CDR2 reads SVGIG (reference sequence). Deletions cut 5 bases from V and 2 bases from J, with 12 bases between. The CDR3 is 13 amino acids. CDR3 sequence reads: CAWGSSLQETQYF. In DNA, the CDR3 is TGTGCCTGGGGCAGCAGCCTTCAAGAGACCCAGTACTTC.

The chain uses TRBV13 and TRBJ1-2; TRBD1 is a possible D gene (5 bases). The CDR3 sequence is 14 residues long. The V and J ends lost 1 base and 3 bases respectively, with 9 bases between them. Germline V gives CDR1 PRHDT, CDR2 FYEKMQ (reference sequence). CDR3 loop: CASSLAGWDYGYTF. CDR3 nucleotides: TGTGCCAGCAGCTTAGCAGGGTGGGACTATGGCTACACCTTC.

The V and J genes are TRBV2 and TRBJ2-3, with 10 bases fitting TRBD1. Germline values: CDR1 SNHLY, CDR2 FYNNEI. This CDR3 is 16 amino acids long. Trimming cost V 11 bases and J 2 bases; bases outside gene matches: 13. CDR3 amino acids: CAGGSTGGTHTDTQYF. In DNA form, the CDR3 reads TGTGCCGGGGGATCGACAGGGGGCACGCACACAGATACGCAGTATTTT.

This sequence joins TRBV28 and TRBJ2-7, with 7 bases fitting TRBD1. The CDR3 contains 14 residues. Germline V lookup: CDR1 MDHEN, CDR2 SYDVKM. With 3 bases clipped from V and 4 bases from J, the junction kept 6 bases outside the gene matches. This CDR3 is CASSFPGTAYEQYF. CDR3 DNA sequence: TGTGCCAGCAGTTTCCCCGGGACAGCTTACGAGCAGTACTTC.

The chain is built from TRBV29-1 and TRBJ2-7, with D perhaps being TRBD1 or TRBD2 (5 bases each). From germline, CDR1 is SQVTM and CDR2 ANQGSEA. The CDR3 length is 13 residues. CDR3 residues: CSIRAGSSYEQYF. In DNA form, the CDR3 reads TGCAGTATCCGGGCAGGGAGCTCCTACGAGCAGTACTTC.

The rearrangement uses TRBV6-5 and TRBJ1-2; D is uncertain. CDR1 MNHEY and CDR2 SVGAGI come from the germline V gene. The CDR3 spans 13 residues. Between the trimmed V and J ends, which lost 0 bases and 8 bases, there was a span of 10 bases. DNA for the CDR3: TGTGCCAGCAGTTACTCCGGCCTCGGGGGCTACACCTTC. Translated, it gives CASSYSGLGGYTF.

This chain connects TRBV30 to TRBJ2-7; 12 nucleotides match TRBD2. The length of the CDR3 is 16 residues. CDR1 and CDR2 (germline): GTSNPN, SVGIG (reference sequence). The V gene end was trimmed by 0 bases and the J gene end by 5 bases; junction bases not matched to a gene: 8. DNA of the CDR3: TGTGCCTGGAGTGTCCCTAGCGGGAGGGCCTCGGACGAGCAGTACTTC. This gives the protein CAWSVPSGRASDEQYF.

The V call is TRBV23-1, the J call TRBJ1-5, with D tentatively TRBD1 (6 bases). TRBV23-1 is an ORF, and what it does is uncertain. Deletions cut 2 bases from V and 4 bases from J, with 18 bases between. The CDR3 runs to 17 residues. CDR3 coding DNA: TGCGCCAGCAGTCAACCCGGCTGGGGGGCTGGGAATCAGCCCCAGCATTTT. This sequence encodes CASSQPGWGAGNQPQHF.

This chain links TRBV7-9 with TRBJ2-1; TRBD1 aligns across 9 bases. Losses at the gene ends were 6 bases for V and 8 bases for J; bases not matched to a gene: 14. The CDR3 covers 16 residues. Germline lookup yields CDR1 SEHNR and CDR2 FQNEAQ (reference sequence). The CDR3, as DNA: TGTGCCAGCAGACCCCTCCCCGGGACAGGGAACCATGAGCAGTTCTTC. Its translation: CASRPLPGTGNHEQFF.

The J gene is TRBJ2-7, the V gene TRBV11-3; tentatively, D is TRBD2 (6 bases). Germline values: CDR1 SGHNT, CDR2 YENEEA. Between the trimmed V and J ends, which lost 6 bases and 0 bases, there was a span of 12 bases. The CDR3 runs to 14 residues. CDR3 nucleotides: TGTGCCAGCAGTGTTATGGGAGGCTCCTACGAGCAGTACTTC. Amino acid sequence: CASSVMGGSYEQYF.

The chain has TRBV28 and TRBJ1-2; TRBD1 might be the D (5 bases). CDR1 is MDHEN, CDR2 SYDVKM, per germline. The V gene lost 0 bases and the J gene lost 3 bases, with 8 bases spanning the gap. This CDR3 contains 14 residues. CDR3 bases: TGTGCCAGCAGTTTATGGGGGGTGGACTATGGCTACACCTTC. Translated, it gives CASSLWGVDYGYTF.

The gene calls are TRBV28 and TRBJ1-1, with D uncertain. Deletions cut 5 bases from V and 1 base from J, with 11 bases between. Germline CDR1 and CDR2: MDHEN and SYDVKM. The CDR3 runs 14 residues. The chain's CDR3 is CASSLDGENTEAFF. The DNA of the CDR3 is TGTGCCAGCAGTCTGGACGGGGAGAACACTGAAGCTTTCTTT. Together with reference TRBV28 and TRBJ1-1, the CDR3 gives the full variable domain: DVKVTQSSRYLVKRTGEKVFLECVQDMDHENMFWYRQDPGLGLRLIYFSYDVKMKEKGDIPEGYSVSREKKERFSLILESASTNQTSMYLCASSLDGENTEAFFGQGTRLTVV.

The CDR3 sequence: CASRRGRYEQYF. In DNA form, the CDR3 reads TGTGCCAGCAGGAGGGGCCGATACGAGCAGTACTTC. The V call is TRBV2, the J call TRBJ2-7; D tentatively fits TRBD1 or TRBD2 (5 bases each). Germline V lookup: CDR1 SNHLY, CDR2 FYNNEI. The CDR3 spans 12 residues. The germline V and J ends were trimmed by 6 bases and 4 bases, with 10 bases remaining between them.

The CDR3 is CASSLLAYTDTQYF. The CDR3 DNA reads as TGTGCCAGCAGCTTACTAGCGTACACAGATACGCAGTATTTT. V gene TRBV7-6 combines with J gene TRBJ2-3; D possibly corresponds to TRBD2 (6 bases). The CDR3 has 14 residues. Deletions cut 2 bases from V and 2 bases from J, with 8 bases between. Germline V lookup: CDR1 SGHVS, CDR2 FNYEAQ.

CDR3 nucleotide sequence: TGTGCCAGCAGCCCCGGGACTAGTACCCCGAGATCCTACAATGAGCAGTTCTTC. Translating gives CASSPGTSTPRSYNEQFF. The rearrangement links TRBV7-9 to TRBJ2-1, with TRBD2 identical over 8 bases. The junction had 13 bases not matched to a gene; V was cut back by 5 bases and J by 1 base. In germline, CDR1 is SEHNR, CDR2 FQNEAQ (reference sequence). The CDR3 runs to 18 residues.

This chain uses TRBV19 with TRBJ1-4; 7 bases match TRBD1. The CDR3 runs 15 residues. CDR1 and CDR2 from the germline V gene are LNHDA and SQIVND (reference sequence). With 5 bases clipped from V and 3 bases from J, the junction kept 6 bases outside the gene matches. CDR3 coding DNA: TGTGCCAGTAGTCTTTGGACAGGACCTAATGAAAAACTGTTTTTT. Residues: CASSLWTGPNEKLFF. Full variable domain (rest looked up from reference TRBV19 and TRBJ1-4): DGGITQSPKYLFRKEGQNVTLSCEQNLNHDAMYWYRQDPGQGLRLIYYSQIVNDFQKGDIAEGYSVSREKKESFPLTVTSAQKNPTAFYLCASSLWTGPNEKLFFGSGTQLSVL.

Only a few counts were recorded for this clone. This chain links TRBV5-4 with TRBJ2-5; a weak D match, TRBD2 (6 bases). In germline, CDR1 is SGHNT, CDR2 YYREEE (reference sequence). The CDR3 extends over 14 amino acids. The germline V and J ends were trimmed by 5 bases and 3 bases, with 14 bases remaining between them. The DNA of the CDR3 is TGTGCCAGCAGGGGGGAGGCATTAGAAGAGACCCAGTACTTC. Encoded protein: CASRGEALEETQYF.

In DNA form, the CDR3 reads TGTGCCATCACCGACCACCGAAATGAGCAGTTCTTC. This translates into CAITDHRNEQFF. The rearrangement joins TRBV10-3 to TRBJ2-1, with D hard to call. There are 12 residues in the CDR3. CDR1 and CDR2 from the germline V gene are ENHRY and SYGVKD. The ends were cut back, 7 bases at V and 7 bases at J, with 11 bases in the middle.

The genes are TRBV29-1 and TRBJ2-1; unclear D gene. The length of the CDR3 is 13 residues. From germline, CDR1 is SQVTM and CDR2 ANQGSEA. The V and J ends lost 5 bases and 6 bases respectively, with 14 bases between them. The CDR3 sequence is CSVKKGPVNEQFF. CDR3 in DNA: TGCAGCGTTAAGAAAGGACCGGTCAATGAGCAGTTCTTC.

This chain connects TRBV5-1 to TRBJ1-2; 7 bases line up with TRBD1. Per the germline V gene, CDR1 is SGHRS and CDR2 is YFSETQ. The J segment lost 4 bases and the V segment lost 5 bases, leaving 8 bases of the junction unmatched. This CDR3 region has 14 residues. CDR3 amino acids: CASRNQGGGYGYTF. The CDR3 bases are TGCGCCAGCAGAAATCAGGGGGGGGGCTATGGCTACACCTTC.

The chain is built from TRBV7-2 and TRBJ1-5, with D uncertain. Per germline, CDR1 SGHTA and CDR2 FQGNSA. The CDR3 spans 14 residues. V dropped 1 base and J dropped 0 bases, with 4 bases sitting between them. The CDR3 DNA reads as TGTGCCAGCAGCTTAGTAGTTAGCAATCAGCCCCAGCATTTT. It encodes CASSLVVSNQPQHF.

This chain links TRBV6-5 with TRBJ2-7, with a weak D call TRBD2 (5 bases). The germline CDR1 and CDR2 sequences are MNHEY and SVGAGI. V was clipped by 8 bases and J by 9 bases, with 17 bases between them. CDR3 length equals 12 residues. The DNA for the CDR3 is TGTGCCAGCGAAACAACCAGGAGCGGGCAGTACTTC. Translation: CASETTRSGQYF.